This TCR beta chain was sequenced in a study of shared clonotypes between healthy human individuals. Study-wide points: Among the subsets, naive ones generally showed larger estimated richness than memory ones.

Genomic DNA belonging to each subset was distributed in equal measure over several immunoSEQ plates. TCRdb's table, derived via immunoSEQ multiplex PCR, lists solely in-frame clones and lacks some. This table has around 1,000,000 clones, 60% to 80% appearing once. Adult donors, all healthy and HIV-negative, had no recent acute infections or vaccinations. The study drew all its donors from Caucasian adults living in Nashville, Tennessee. The sample holds a few counts of this clone. What it binds is unknown. V was trimmed by 1 base and J by 7 bases, leaving 11 bases between them. CDR3 length equals 13 residues. CDR1 and CDR2 from the germline V gene are SGHRS and YFSETQ.

The gene calls are TRBV5-1 and TRBJ2-5, with D unclear. Sequencing input: memory CD4+ T cells from PBMCs. Subset noted: CD45RA-negative fraction. The TCR sequence derives from a man aged 18 to 29 in good health. Some clones in this sample may be carry-over from other donors' samples. CDR3 region: CASSLTHSGTQYF. The CDR3 DNA reads as TGCGCCAGCAGCTTGACACACTCCGGGACCCAGTACTTC.